The entry below gives a single T cell receptor beta chain sequence along with its context. Its target is not known. This entry belongs to a study of shared clonotypes between healthy human individuals. On the study more broadly: Each donor's CD8 memory used one plate, CD8 naive two, each CD4 subset three. Findings and limits, study-wide: Sorted-subset samples were not fully sequenced, rarefaction indicated.

Clones were read by immunoSEQ multiplex PCR, and TCRdb kept only the in-frame ones, dropping some. The repertoire holds hundreds of thousands of clones, with about 80% as singletons. Trimming at V came to 6 bases and at J to 2 bases, leaving 16 bases not matched to a gene. Germline-derived CDR1 and CDR2 are MNHEY and SMNVEV (reference sequence). CDR3 length equals 18 residues. Donors, healthy HIV-negative adults, lacked recent acute infections or vaccinations. Sequencing was done on a sample of memory CD4+ T cells sorted from blood. Subset specified: CD45RA-negative fraction. This TCR derives from a woman in her 30s in good health. V is TRBV27 and J is TRBJ2-7; 10 bases fit TRBD2. CDR3 coding DNA: TGTGCCAGCAGCCCCGGGACAGTAAGCGGGAGGGTAACCTACGAGCAGTACTTC. Protein product: CASSPGTVSGRVTYEQYF.